A selection of T cell receptor beta chains follows, all from one sample in a study of blood T cell repertoires in COVID-19. Profiled with immunoSEQ multiplex PCR; TCRdb holds only in-frame clones, not every one. The sample holds about 370,000 clones; 80% to 90% are singletons and the top ten take around 3%. Sequenced sample: peripheral blood. All receptors derive from a woman aged 25 to 39 with COVID-19, enrolled during active disease. Both conserved end residues are part of each CDR3. Fields, in order: D gene, clone size, V gene, J gene, CDR3 DNA, CDR3 protein. D genes are given only for firm matches. Clone size is not always given. Where it is, it says once, few, many or a class for expanded clones.

.	.	TRBV6-1	TRBJ2-2	TGTGCCAGCAGTGAACCAACTAGGCCCGGGGAGCTGTTTTTT	CASSEPTRPGELFF
TRBD1	once	TRBV9	TRBJ1-1	TGTGCCAGCAGCTCAGAGGGGGCAGAGGCCACTGAAGCTTTCTTT	CASSSEGAEATEAFF
.	.	TRBV7-2	TRBJ1-2	TGTGCCAGCAGCTTTCTAGATGAACATGGGGGCTACACCTTC	CASSFLDEHGGYTF
TRBD1	.	TRBV4-1	TRBJ2-6	TGCGCCAGCAGCCGGGACAGGGGTTCTGGGGCCAACGTCCTGACTTTC	CASSRDRGSGANVLTF
.	once	TRBV6-5	TRBJ2-2	TGTGCCAGCAGTTACGTGGGCCGGAACACCGGGGAGCTGTTTTTT	CASSYVGRNTGELFF
.	.	TRBV7-9	TRBJ2-3	TGTGCCAGCAGCTTAGTTTTAACAGATACGCAGTATTTT	CASSLVLTDTQYF
.	.	TRBV27	TRBJ1-1	TGTGCCAGCAGTGCCCTTACCGGGATACGACGGGCTTTCTTT	CASSALTGIRRAFF
TRBD1	.	TRBV5-1	TRBJ2-6	TGCGCCAGCAGCCCTGGACAGGGGTTGACTGGGGCCAACGTCCTGACTTTC	CASSPGQGLTGANVLTF
.	.	TRBV7-2	TRBJ1-3	TGTGCCAGCAGCTTAAGCACAGGGGGAAACACCATATATTTT	CASSLSTGGNTIYF
.	.	TRBV15	TRBJ1-1	TGTGCCACCAGCAGACCCATAGGGGGTGGGAGCACTGAAGCTTTCTTT	CATSRPIGGGSTEAFF
TRBD2	.	TRBV7-2	TRBJ2-7	TGTGCCAGCAGCTTAGTTCTTCCTAGCGGGGGAGACTCCTACGAGCAGTACTTC	CASSLVLPSGGDSYEQYF
.	few	TRBV28	TRBJ1-5	TGTGCCAGCAGTTTTTGGCAGTACAATCAGCCCCAGCATTTT	CASSFWQYNQPQHF
.	.	TRBV27	TRBJ1-5	TGTGCCAGCAGTTTATGGGGAGGGAACGATCAGCCCCAGCATTTT	CASSLWGGNDQPQHF
TRBD1	.	TRBV27	TRBJ1-2	TGTGCCAGCAGTAGCTCCGGCAGGGGGCATGGCTACACCTTC	CASSSSGRGHGYTF
.	.	TRBV5-8	TRBJ2-1	TGTGCCAGCAGCTTGGGACATAACGACAATGAGCAGTTCTTC	CASSLGHNDNEQFF
.	once	TRBV19	TRBJ2-7	TGTGCCAGTAGTATAAACACAGTTTACGAGCAGTACTTC	CASSINTVYEQYF
TRBD2	.	TRBV19	TRBJ2-1	TGTGCCAGTAGTAACTTAGCGGGAGGGCCCTACAATGAGCAGTTCTTC	CASSNLAGGPYNEQFF
.	.	TRBV14	TRBJ2-1	TGTGCCAGCAGCCAAGAGGGGGCCGAGAGAACGATCAATGAGCAGTTCTTC	CASSQEGAERTINEQFF
.	few	TRBV19	TRBJ1-1	TGTGCCAGCAGTCTGGGGGGTGACACTGAAGCTTTCTTT	CASSLGGDTEAFF
TRBD1	.	TRBV4-1	TRBJ1-5	TGCGCCAGCAGTCTACAGGGGGAAACCCGCAATCAGCCCCAGCATTTT	CASSLQGETRNQPQHF
.	.	TRBV7-2	TRBJ1-1	TGTGCCAGCAGCTGGGCAGTGAACACTGAAGCTTTCTTT	CASSWAVNTEAFF
TRBD2	.	TRBV19	TRBJ2-1	TGTGCCAGCAGCGGGGAGAGCGATGAGCAGTTCTTC	CASSGESDEQFF
TRBD1	.	TRBV5-1	TRBJ2-7	TGCGCCAGCAGCCCGGGGACAGGGGGGTACGAGCAGTACTTC	CASSPGTGGYEQYF
.	.	TRBV3-1/TRBV3-2	TRBJ1-5	TGTGCCAGCAGCCAGACGGCGGATCAGCCCCAGCATTTT	CASSQTADQPQHF